A single sample is the source of the 14 T cell receptor beta chains below, sequenced in a study of human T cells and chemical hapten exposure. TCRdb independently ran MiXCR on the RACE reads; one entry per CDR3 protein. The sample gives roughly 200,000 distinct CDR3 sequences, more than 20% of which show up once; about 6.7% is in the top ten. This sample's time point: patch test 1, 2 weeks after DPC sensitization. As to treatment: therapeutic diphenylcyclopropenone sensitization with weekly scalp DPC. The sample consisted of whole blood, taken in connection with sensitization to the hapten diphenylcyclopropenone (DPC). The receptors were gathered from a woman aged 45-60 years with alopecia areata. Some clones in this sample may be carry-over from other donors' samples.

The chain joins TRBV7-4 to TRBJ1-5; 8 bases line up with TRBD1. V was pared by 5 bases and J by 3 bases, with 12 bases of the junction left unmatched. The CDR3 has 17 residues. CDR1 is SGHVT, CDR2 SQSDAQ, per germline. CDR3 nucleotide sequence: TGTGCCAGCAGCCCCGCGGACAGGGCCCTCTCCAATCAGCCCCAGCATTTT. This translates into CASSPADRALSNQPQHF.

The CDR3: CAISSLGYGNTIYF. The CDR3 DNA follows: TGTGCCATCAGTAGTTTGGGTTACGGAAACACCATATATTTT. The V gene is TRBV10-3, the J gene TRBJ1-3, with unresolved D. CDR1 and CDR2 from the germline V gene are ENHRY and SYGVKD. The CDR3 contains 14 residues. V was trimmed by 5 bases and J by 4 bases, leaving 12 bases between them.

This clonotype has a handful of counts. The chain uses TRBV7-2 and TRBJ1-1; D remains ambiguous. The CDR3 length is 15 residues. Per germline, CDR1 SGHTA and CDR2 FQGNSA. V gave up 1 base and J gave up 1 base, with 10 bases separating them. The CDR3 DNA is TGTGCCAGCAGCTTAGTAGGGTCTTCGAACACTGAAGCTTTCTTT. Translated, it gives CASSLVGSSNTEAFF.

The V gene is TRBV7-2, the J gene TRBJ2-7; unclear D gene. The CDR3 consists of 11 residues. Germline lookup yields CDR1 SGHTA and CDR2 FQGNSA. V lost 5 bases to trimming and J lost 6 bases, with 8 bases between them. DNA of the CDR3: TGTGCCAGCAGCCCGCTGGGCGAGCAGTACTTC. Its protein is CASSPLGEQYF. Full variable domain (rest looked up from reference TRBV7-2 and TRBJ2-7): GAGVSQSPSNKVTEKGKDVELRCDPISGHTALYWYRQSLGQGLEFLIYFQGNSAPDKSGLPSDRFSAERTGGSVSTLTIQRTQQEDSAVYLCASSPLGEQYFGPGTRLTVT.

This rearrangement joins TRBV2 to TRBJ1-2, with TRBD1 as a possible D gene (6 bases). This CDR3 region has 14 residues. The germline V and J ends were trimmed by 2 bases and 5 bases, with 12 bases remaining between them. Germline CDR1 SNHLY, CDR2 FYNNEI. The CDR3 here is CASSEPRGGYGYTF. CDR3 bases: TGTGCCAGCAGTGAACCTAGAGGGGGGTATGGCTACACCTTC. Using reference TRBV2 and TRBJ1-2 for the parts outside the CDR3, the full variable domain is EPEVTQTPSHQVTQMGQEVILRCVPISNHLYFYWYRQILGQKVEFLVSFYNNEISEKSEIFDDQFSVERPDGSNFTLKIRSTKLEDSAMYFCASSEPRGGYGYTFGSGTRLTVV.

The rearrangement uses TRBV25-1 and TRBJ1-5; 10 bases align to TRBD1. Germline-derived CDR1 and CDR2 are MGHDK and SYGVNS. J lost 4 bases, V lost 9 bases, and 3 bases had no gene match. The CDR3 is 13 residues long. Here the CDR3 reads CASQGQGNQPQHF. For the CDR3, the DNA is TGTGCCAGTCAGGGACAGGGGAATCAGCCCCAGCATTTT.

This clonotype was observed a few times. This chain links TRBV18 with TRBJ1-3; unclear D gene. Trimming took 3 bases from V and 0 from J, leaving 9 bases between them. Germline CDR1 is KGHSH and CDR2 is LQKENI. The CDR3 is 15 amino acids. This CDR3 reads CASSPTMSSGNTIYF. For the CDR3, the DNA is TGTGCCAGCTCACCCACCATGTCCTCTGGAAACACCATATATTTT.

The chain combines TRBV29-1 with TRBJ2-1, with 9 bases that match TRBD1. Germline CDR1 reads SQVTM; CDR2 reads ANQGSEA. The CDR3 extends over 14 amino acids. Germline trimming cut 7 bases from V and 10 bases from J; bases unmatched to any gene: 14. CDR3 protein: CSADGTGLRREQFF. CDR3 sequence (DNA): TGCAGCGCTGACGGGACAGGGTTAAGAAGGGAGCAGTTCTTC.

The genes are TRBV2 and TRBJ1-5; 7 bases map to TRBD1. CDR3 length equals 14 residues. In germline, CDR1 is SNHLY, CDR2 FYNNEI. Trimming took 4 bases from V and 7 from J; bases not matched to a gene: 7. This CDR3 reads CASSVWQGVQPQHF. The CDR3, as DNA: TGTGCCAGCAGTGTCTGGCAGGGGGTCCAGCCCCAGCATTTT. Combining the CDR3 with reference TRBV2 and TRBJ1-5 gives the whole variable domain EPEVTQTPSHQVTQMGQEVILRCVPISNHLYFYWYRQILGQKVEFLVSFYNNEISEKSEIFDDQFSVERPDGSNFTLKIRSTKLEDSAMYFCASSVWQGVQPQHFGDGTRLSIL.

The chain recombines TRBV20-1 with TRBJ1-2, with 8 bases that match TRBD1. In germline, CDR1 is DFQATT, CDR2 SNEGSKA (reference sequence). The CDR3 is made up of 13 amino acids. Germline trimming cut 4 bases from V and 3 bases from J; bases unmatched to any gene: 4. CDR3 coding DNA: TGCAGTGCTATTCAGGGGGCTGACTATGGCTACACCTTC. Translated, it gives CSAIQGADYGYTF.

J is TRBJ2-1 and V is TRBV11-2; D is perhaps TRBD2 (7 bases). The CDR3 length is 16 residues. V was shortened by 3 bases and J by 0 bases, with 12 bases between the two germline ends. Germline V gene lookup returns CDR1 SGHAT and CDR2 FQNNGV. The CDR3 region has the DNA TGTGCCAGCAGCTTCGGGGGCGGGAGCTCCTACAATGAGCAGTTCTTC. Amino acids: CASSFGGGSSYNEQFF. The whole variable domain, remainder taken from reference TRBV11-2 and TRBJ2-1, is EAGVAQSPRYKIIEKRQSVAFWCNPISGHATLYWYQQILGQGPKLLIQFQNNGVVDDSQLPKDRFSAERLKGVDSTLKIQPAKLEDSAVYLCASSFGGGSSYNEQFFGPGTRLTVL.

V usage is TRBV27 and J usage is TRBJ1-6; D gene unclear. This CDR3 region has 14 residues. CDR1 MNHEY and CDR2 SMNVEV come from the germline V gene (reference sequence). The V and J ends lost 7 bases and 6 bases respectively, with 13 bases between them. The CDR3: CASTLTTGNSPLHF. For the CDR3, the DNA is TGTGCCAGCACCCTTACCACGGGTAATTCACCCCTCCACTTT.

This clonotype has a handful of counts. This chain uses TRBV7-9 with TRBJ2-1, with D perhaps matching TRBD1 or TRBD2 (6 bases each). From germline, CDR1 is SEHNR and CDR2 FQNEAQ (reference sequence). The CDR3 is made up of 15 amino acids. Trimming took off 5 bases at V and 9 bases at J, with 20 bases between the two ends. CDR3 residues: CASSKPGVSRGEQFF. CDR3 DNA: TGTGCCAGCAGCAAGCCGGGAGTAAGCAGGGGTGAGCAGTTCTTC.

The J gene is TRBJ2-5, the V gene TRBV18; a weak D match, TRBD2 (6 bases). The CDR3 sequence is 14 residues long. The germline V gene encodes CDR1 KGHSH and CDR2 LQKENI. The V gene lost 1 base and the J gene lost 3 bases, with 9 bases spanning the gap. Here the CDR3 DNA reads TGTGCCAGCTCACCACTTAGCGGCGAAGAGACCCAGTACTTC. Protein sequence: CASSPLSGEETQYF.